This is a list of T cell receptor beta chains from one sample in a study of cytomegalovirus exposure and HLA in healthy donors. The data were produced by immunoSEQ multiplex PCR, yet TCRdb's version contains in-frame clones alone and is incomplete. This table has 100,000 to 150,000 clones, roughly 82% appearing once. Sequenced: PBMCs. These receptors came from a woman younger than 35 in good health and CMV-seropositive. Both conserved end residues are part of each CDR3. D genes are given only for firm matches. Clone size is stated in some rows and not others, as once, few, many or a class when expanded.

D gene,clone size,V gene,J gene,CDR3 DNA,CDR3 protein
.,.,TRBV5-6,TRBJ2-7,TGTGCCAGCAGCTTACCAGGTAGCTCCTACGAGCAGTACTTC,CASSLPGSSYEQYF
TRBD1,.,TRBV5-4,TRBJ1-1,TGTGCCAGCAGACCACCCCGGGACAGTTTTAACACTGAAGCTTTCTTT,CASRPPRDSFNTEAFF
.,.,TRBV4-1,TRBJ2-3,TGCGCCAGCAGCCCCGGTGATACGCAGTATTTT,CASSPGDTQYF
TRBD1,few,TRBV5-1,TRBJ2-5,TGCGCCAGCTCCTCAGGGGGTCCGGTGGAGACCCAGTACTTC,CASSSGGPVETQYF
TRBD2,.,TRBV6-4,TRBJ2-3,TGTGCCAGCAGTGAAGATCCGGGACTAGGTGCAGATACGCAGTATTTT,CASSEDPGLGADTQYF
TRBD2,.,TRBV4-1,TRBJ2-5,TGCGCCAGCAGCCAAGACCCGGGACTAGCGGGTTCTACACAAGAGACCCAGTACTTC,CASSQDPGLAGSTQETQYF
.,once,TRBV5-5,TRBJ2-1,TGTGCCAGCAGCTTGGTTCTATCCTACAATGAGCAGTTCTTC,CASSLVLSYNEQFF
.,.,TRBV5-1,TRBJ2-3,TGCGCCAGCAGCTTGTTAGGGGACACAGATACGCAGTATTTT,CASSLLGDTDTQYF
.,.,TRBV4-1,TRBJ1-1,TGCGCCAGCAGCCGAGCGGGGGGGAACACTGAAGCTTTCTTT,CASSRAGGNTEAFF
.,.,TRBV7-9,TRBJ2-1,TGTGCCAGCACCATCGGGTCGGCCTACAATGAGCAGTTCTTC,CASTIGSAYNEQFF
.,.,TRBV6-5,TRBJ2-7,TGTGCCAGCAGTCCGGACAGTTCCTACGAGCAGTACTTC,CASSPDSSYEQYF
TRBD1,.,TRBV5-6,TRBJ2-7,TGTGCCAGCAGCACCGGGACAGGCTCCTACGAGCAGTACTTC,CASSTGTGSYEQYF
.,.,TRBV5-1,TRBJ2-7,TGCGCCAGCAGCTTGGTGTCGGGGTTCTACGAGCAGTACTTC,CASSLVSGFYEQYF
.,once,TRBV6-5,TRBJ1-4,TGTGCCAGCAGTTACTCGACCGGGCAGGGAGGCGAAAAACTGTTTTTT,CASSYSTGQGGEKLFF
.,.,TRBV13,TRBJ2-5,TGTGCCAGCAGCTTAAGGACAATCGGAGAGACCCAGTACTTC,CASSLRTIGETQYF
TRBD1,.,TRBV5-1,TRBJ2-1,TGCGCCAGCAGCTTGGCAGGGGACAGGCCGAATGAGCAGTTCTTC,CASSLAGDRPNEQFF
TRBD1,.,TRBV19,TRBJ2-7,TGTGCCAGTAGTGGGGACAGGGGCTTTAACGGGCAGTACTTC,CASSGDRGFNGQYF
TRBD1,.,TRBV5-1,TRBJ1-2,TGCGCCAGCAGCTCAGGACAGGGCCATGGCTACACCTTC,CASSSGQGHGYTF
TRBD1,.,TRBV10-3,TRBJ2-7,TGTGCCACAAGGCACGGGACAGGGGGTAACGAGCAGTACTTC,CATRHGTGGNEQYF
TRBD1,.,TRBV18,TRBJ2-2,TGTGCCAGCTCACCACCGGACAGGGGGCCCACCGGGGAGCTGTTTTTT,CASSPPDRGPTGELFF
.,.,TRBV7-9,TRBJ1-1,TGTGCCAGCAGCTTAGACAGTTACACTGAAGCTTTCTTT,CASSLDSYTEAFF
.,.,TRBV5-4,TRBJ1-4,TGTGCCAGCAGCTTGGGTCGGGAGGGTGAAAAACTGTTTTTT,CASSLGREGEKLFF
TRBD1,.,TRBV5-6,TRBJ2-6,TGTGCCAGCTGCAGACAGGGATGGTCTGGGGCCAACGTCCTGACTTTC,CASCRQGWSGANVLTF
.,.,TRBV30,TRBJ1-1,TGTGCCTGGAGTGGGTCGGTTACTGAAGCTTTCTTT,CAWSGSVTEAFF
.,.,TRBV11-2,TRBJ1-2,TGTGCCAGCAGCTTAAGACAGAGCTACACCTTC,CASSLRQSYTF